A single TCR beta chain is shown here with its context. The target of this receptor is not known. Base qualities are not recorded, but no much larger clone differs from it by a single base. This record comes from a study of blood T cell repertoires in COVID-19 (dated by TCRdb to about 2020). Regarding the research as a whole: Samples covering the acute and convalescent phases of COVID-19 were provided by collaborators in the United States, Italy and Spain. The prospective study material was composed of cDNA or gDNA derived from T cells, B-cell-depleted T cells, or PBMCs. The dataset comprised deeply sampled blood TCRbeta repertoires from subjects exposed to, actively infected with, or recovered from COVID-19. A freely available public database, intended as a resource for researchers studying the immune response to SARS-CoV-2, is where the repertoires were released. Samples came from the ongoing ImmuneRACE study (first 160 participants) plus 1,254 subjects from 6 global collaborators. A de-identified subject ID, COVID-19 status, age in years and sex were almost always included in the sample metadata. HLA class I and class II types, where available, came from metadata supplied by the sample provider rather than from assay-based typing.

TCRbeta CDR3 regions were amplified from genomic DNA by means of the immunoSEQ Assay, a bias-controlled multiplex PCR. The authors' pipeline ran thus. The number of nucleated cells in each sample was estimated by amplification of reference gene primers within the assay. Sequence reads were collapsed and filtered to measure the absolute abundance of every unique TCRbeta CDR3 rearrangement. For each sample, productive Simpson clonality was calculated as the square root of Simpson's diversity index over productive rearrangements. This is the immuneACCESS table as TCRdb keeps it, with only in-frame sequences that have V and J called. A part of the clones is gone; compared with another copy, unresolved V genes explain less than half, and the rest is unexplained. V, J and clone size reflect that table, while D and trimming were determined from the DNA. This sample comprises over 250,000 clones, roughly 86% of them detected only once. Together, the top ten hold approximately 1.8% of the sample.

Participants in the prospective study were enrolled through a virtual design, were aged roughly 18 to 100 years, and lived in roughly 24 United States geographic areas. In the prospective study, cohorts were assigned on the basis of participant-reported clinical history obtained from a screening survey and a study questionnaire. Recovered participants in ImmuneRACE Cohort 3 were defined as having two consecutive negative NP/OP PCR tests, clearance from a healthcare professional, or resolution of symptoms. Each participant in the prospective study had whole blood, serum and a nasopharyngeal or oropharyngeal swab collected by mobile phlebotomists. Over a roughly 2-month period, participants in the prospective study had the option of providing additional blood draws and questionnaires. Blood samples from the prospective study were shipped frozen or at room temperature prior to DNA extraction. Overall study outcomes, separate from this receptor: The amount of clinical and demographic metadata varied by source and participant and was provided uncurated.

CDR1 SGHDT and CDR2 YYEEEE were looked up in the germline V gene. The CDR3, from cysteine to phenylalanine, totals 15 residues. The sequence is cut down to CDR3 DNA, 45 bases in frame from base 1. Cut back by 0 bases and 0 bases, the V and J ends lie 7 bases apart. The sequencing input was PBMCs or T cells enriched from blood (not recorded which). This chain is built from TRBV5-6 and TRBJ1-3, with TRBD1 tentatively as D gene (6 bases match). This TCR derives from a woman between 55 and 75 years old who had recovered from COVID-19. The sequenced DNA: TGTGCCAGCAGCTTGGGAGGGGGCTCTGGAAACACCATATATTTT. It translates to CASSLGGGSGNTIYF.